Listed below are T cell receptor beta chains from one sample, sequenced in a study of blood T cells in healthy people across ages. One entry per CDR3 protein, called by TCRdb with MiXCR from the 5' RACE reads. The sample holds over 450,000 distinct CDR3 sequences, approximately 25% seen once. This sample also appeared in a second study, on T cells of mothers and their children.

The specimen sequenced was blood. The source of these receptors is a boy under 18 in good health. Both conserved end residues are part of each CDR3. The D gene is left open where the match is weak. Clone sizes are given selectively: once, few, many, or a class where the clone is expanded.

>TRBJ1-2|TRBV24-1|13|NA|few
CATSDYKGYGYTF
TGTGCCACCAGTGATTATAAAGGCTATGGCTACACCTTC
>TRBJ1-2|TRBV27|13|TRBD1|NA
CASSDPGGRGYTF
TGTGCCAGCAGTGACCCAGGGGGCCGGGGCTACACCTTC
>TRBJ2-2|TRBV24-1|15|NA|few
CATSDATVNTGELFF
TGTGCCACCAGTGATGCGACAGTGAACACCGGGGAGCTGTTTTTT
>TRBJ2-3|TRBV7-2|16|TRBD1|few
CASSPRGQGAADTQYF
TGTGCCAGCAGCCCGAGAGGACAGGGGGCCGCAGATACGCAGTATTTT
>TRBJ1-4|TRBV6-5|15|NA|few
CASQALGGADEKLFF
TGTGCCAGCCAGGCGTTGGGGGGCGCGGATGAAAAACTGTTTTTT
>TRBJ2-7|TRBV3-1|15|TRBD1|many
CASSQDTGGQYEQYF
TGTGCCAGCAGCCAAGATACAGGGGGCCAGTACGAGCAGTACTTC
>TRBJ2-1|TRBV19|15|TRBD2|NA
CASSMMASGNNEQFF
TGTGCCAGTAGTATGATGGCTAGCGGGAACAATGAGCAGTTCTTC
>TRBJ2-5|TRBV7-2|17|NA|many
CASSLGRDHLIVETQYF
TGTGCCAGCAGCTTAGGAAGAGATCACCTAATTGTAGAGACCCAGTACTTC
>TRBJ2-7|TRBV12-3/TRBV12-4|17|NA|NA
CASSSTRNGYSSYEQYF
TGTGCCAGCAGTTCAACCCGAAACGGGTACAGCTCCTACGAGCAGTACTTC
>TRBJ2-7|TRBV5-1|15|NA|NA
CASSDNRNFSYQQYF
TGCGCCAGCAGCGATAATAGAAACTTCTCCTACCAGCAGTACTTC
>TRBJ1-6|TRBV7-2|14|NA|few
CASSLALDASPLHF
TGTGCCAGCAGCTTAGCGCTGGACGCATCACCCCTCCACTTT
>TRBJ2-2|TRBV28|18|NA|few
CASSHPPISLPNTGELFF
TGTGCCAGCAGCCACCCCCCCATTAGCCTTCCGAACACCGGGGAGCTGTTTTTT